Each of the 5 T cell receptor beta chains below was sequenced from the same sample in a study of cytomegalovirus exposure and HLA in healthy donors. PCR involved 60 Vbeta and 13 Jbeta primers. Produced via immunoSEQ multiplex PCR; TCRdb's table is partial and in-frame only. The data contain some 130,000 clones, approximately 78% of them singletons. The sequenced sample was PBMCs. These receptors were collected from a female donor in good health and CMV-seronegative.

This clone was recorded once. The chain uses TRBV14 and TRBJ2-5; a possible D gene is TRBD2 (6 bases). The CDR3 is 11 amino acids. CDR1 SGHDN and CDR2 FVKESK come from the germline V gene. V lost 3 bases to trimming and J lost 11 bases, with 10 bases between them. CDR3 in DNA: TGTGCCAGCAGCCAGGACTATAGTCAGTACTTC. It is translated as CASSQDYSQYF.

The chain employs TRBV9 and TRBJ2-1; D gene ambiguous. With 1 base removed from V and 10 bases from J, the gap between germline ends came to 15 bases. CDR1 is SGDLS, CDR2 YYNGEE, per germline. CDR3 size: 14 residues. CDR3 region: CASSVRLFPSEQFF. CDR3 DNA: TGTGCCAGCAGCGTACGTCTATTCCCCTCGGAGCAGTTCTTC. The variable domain in full, completed from reference TRBV9 and TRBJ2-1, reads DSGVTQTPKHLITATGQRVTLRCSPRSGDLSVYWYQQSLDQGLQFLIQYYNGEERAKGNILERFSAQQFPDLHSELNLSSLELGDSALYFCASSVRLFPSEQFFGPGTRLTVL.

The V and J genes are TRBV4-1 and TRBJ2-1; TRBD2 matches at 10 bases. The CDR3 has 15 amino acids. With 0 bases clipped from V and 8 bases from J, the junction kept 4 bases outside the gene matches. Germline CDR1 reads MGHRA; CDR2 reads YSYEKL. The chain's CDR3 is CASSQEVAGGYEQFF. As DNA, the CDR3 is TGCGCCAGCAGCCAAGAGGTAGCGGGAGGATATGAGCAGTTCTTC.

V and J are TRBV9 and TRBJ2-1; 10 bases match TRBD2. Germline-derived CDR1 and CDR2 are SGDLS and YYNGEE. The CDR3 sequence is 18 residues long. The junction had 17 bases not matched to a gene; V was cut back by 4 bases and J by 7 bases. CDR3 residues: CASSPKSGRGSLENEQFF. In DNA form, the CDR3 reads TGTGCCAGCAGCCCTAAGAGCGGGAGGGGCAGTTTAGAGAATGAGCAGTTCTTC.

The chain employs TRBV6-5 and TRBJ2-5, with a possible D match to TRBD2 (6 bases). This CDR3 contains 12 residues. Trimming took off 5 bases at V and 5 bases at J, with 9 bases between the two ends. Germline V lookup: CDR1 MNHEY, CDR2 SVGAGI. CDR3 protein: CASSQSGETQYF. The CDR3, as DNA: TGTGCCAGCAGTCAAAGCGGGGAGACCCAGTACTTC.